The 28 T cell receptor beta chains below all came from one sample that was sequenced in a study of PD-1 blockade in classical Hodgkin lymphoma. Profiled with immunoSEQ multiplex PCR; TCRdb holds only in-frame clones, not every one. The sample shows 50,000 or so clones, around two thirds of them seen only once. Every patient had relapsed following autologous stem cell transplantation, and cohorts differed in brentuximab vedotin exposure. Sequencing was performed on peripheral blood mononuclear cells (PBMCs), taken before the second cycle of nivolumab. The receptors stem from a human donor with classical Hodgkin lymphoma.

V is TRBV6-5 and J is TRBJ2-5; no firm D call. V was shortened by 8 bases and J by 1 base, with 8 bases between the two germline ends. Germline CDR1 MNHEY, CDR2 SVGAGI. The CDR3 covers 12 residues. The CDR3 nucleotides read TGTGCCAGCTCCATTTCCCAAGAGACCCAGTACTTC. Its translation is CASSISQETQYF.

The chain uses TRBV30 and TRBJ2-7; D is unclear. Germline V gene data show CDR1 as GTSNPN and CDR2 as SVGIG (reference sequence). V shed 3 bases and J shed 7 bases, with 10 bases lying between them. CDR3 size: 11 residues. CDR3 sequence (DNA): TGTGCCTGGAGGGGGTTGAGGGAGCAGTACTTC. This sequence encodes CAWRGLREQYF. Drawing the rest from reference TRBV30 and TRBJ2-7, the complete variable domain is SQTIHQWPATLVQPVGSPLSLECTVEGTSNPNLYWYRQAAGRGLQLLFYSVGIGQISSEVPQNLSASRPQDRQFILSSKKLLLSDSGFYLCAWRGLREQYFGPGTRLTVT.

This clone was observed a handful of times. The chain carries TRBV7-2 and TRBJ2-7, with D possibly being TRBD2 (6 bases). V lost 4 bases and J 2 bases, leaving 18 bases between the germline ends. The V gene's germline CDR1 is SGHTA and CDR2 FQGNSA. This CDR3 region has 16 residues. For the CDR3, the DNA is TGTGCCAGCAGCTCCCGCGGAGGGTTCCTAACCTACGAGCAGTACTTC. This encodes CASSSRGGFLTYEQYF. Full variable domain (remainder filled in from reference TRBV7-2 and TRBJ2-7): GAGVSQSPSNKVTEKGKDVELRCDPISGHTALYWYRQSLGQGLEFLIYFQGNSAPDKSGLPSDRFSAERTGGSVSTLTIQRTQQEDSAVYLCASSSRGGFLTYEQYFGPGTRLTVT.

The chain has TRBV7-2 and TRBJ2-7, with D unresolved. Trimming took off 2 bases at V and 1 base at J, with 6 bases between the two ends. The CDR3 consists of 13 residues. From germline, CDR1 is SGHTA and CDR2 FQGNSA. CDR3 sequence (DNA): TGTGCCAGCAGCTTACAGGTTTCCTACGAGCAGTACTTC. Residues: CASSLQVSYEQYF.

This sequence joins TRBV7-9 and TRBJ2-7; D not resolved. The V gene lost 2 bases and the J gene lost 0 bases, with 11 bases spanning the gap. From germline, CDR1 is SEHNR and CDR2 FQNEAQ (reference sequence). The CDR3 extends over 15 amino acids. DNA of the CDR3: TGTGCCAGCAGCTTAAGAGGTGATGGCTCCTACGAGCAGTACTTC. It yields the protein CASSLRGDGSYEQYF.

V is TRBV5-4 and J is TRBJ2-3; D perhaps matches TRBD1 (5 bases). With 6 bases removed from V and 6 bases from J, the gap between germline ends came to 17 bases. CDR1 SGHNT and CDR2 YYREEE come from the germline V gene (reference sequence). The CDR3 covers 14 residues. The CDR3 protein is CASTKGLLGDTQYF. The CDR3 nucleotides read TGTGCCAGCACTAAGGGGCTCCTGGGGGATACGCAGTATTTT. The variable domain in full, completed from reference TRBV5-4 and TRBJ2-3, reads ETGVTQSPTHLIKTRGQQVTLRCSSQSGHNTVSWYQQALGQGPQFIFQYYREEENGRGNFPPRFSGLQFPNYSSELNVNALELDDSALYLCASTKGLLGDTQYFGPGTRLTVL.

The gene calls are TRBV18 and TRBJ1-1; TRBD1 is a possible D gene (6 bases). The V and J ends lost 3 bases and 7 bases respectively, with 12 bases between them. CDR1 and CDR2 from the germline V gene are KGHSH and LQKENI. The CDR3 is 13 residues long. The CDR3: CASSPQGTSEAFF. The CDR3 DNA sequence: TGTGCCAGCTCACCGCAGGGGACTAGTGAAGCTTTCTTT.

The chain combines TRBV6-1 with TRBJ2-2, with a possible D match to TRBD2 (6 bases). This CDR3 spans 14 amino acids. Germline assignment: CDR1 MNHNS and CDR2 SASEGT. Trimming stripped 6 bases from V and 0 bases from J, with 8 bases between. DNA for the CDR3: TGTGCCAGCAGGTTAGCGGCGAACACCGGGGAGCTGTTTTTT. Amino acid sequence: CASRLAANTGELFF.

The chain has TRBV6-5 and TRBJ2-3; 12 bases agree with TRBD2. The length of the CDR3 is 15 residues. Germline-derived CDR1 and CDR2 are MNHEY and SVGAGI. V dropped 6 bases and J dropped 5; count of bases not matched to a gene: 6. The CDR3: CASSQLAGGGDTQYF. As DNA, the CDR3 is TGTGCCAGCAGCCAACTAGCGGGAGGCGGAGATACGCAGTATTTT.

The chain joins TRBV6-4 to TRBJ2-3, with 10 bases that match TRBD2. This CDR3 comprises 16 residues. The ends lost 6 bases at V and 1 base at J; junction bases unmatched: 7. Germline CDR1 is MRHNA and CDR2 is SNTAGT. CDR3 loop: CASSLGLAGGTDTQYF. CDR3 bases: TGTGCCAGCAGCCTGGGGCTAGCGGGAGGCACAGATACGCAGTATTTT.

The V and J genes are TRBV19 and TRBJ1-1; D call uncertain. V was trimmed by 6 bases and J by 1 base, leaving 15 bases between them. Germline CDR1 LNHDA, CDR2 SQIVND (reference sequence). This CDR3 has 15 amino acids. The CDR3: CASSPRSPSNTEAFF. For the CDR3, the DNA is TGTGCCAGTAGCCCCAGGAGCCCCTCGAACACTGAAGCTTTCTTT.

J is TRBJ1-1 and V is TRBV27; D gene uncertain. The CDR3 totals 13 residues. Trimming cost V 5 bases and J 4 bases, with 11 bases left between them. Germline CDR1 is MNHEY and CDR2 is SMNVEV (reference sequence). This CDR3 reads CASSVRFGTEAFF. Written as DNA, the CDR3 is TGTGCCAGCAGTGTTAGGTTCGGCACTGAAGCTTTCTTT.

This sequence joins TRBV19 and TRBJ1-4; 9 nucleotides match TRBD1. From germline, CDR1 is LNHDA and CDR2 SQIVND (reference sequence). J lost 0 bases, V lost 7 bases, and 3 bases had no gene match. The CDR3 extends over 15 amino acids. CDR3 in DNA: TGTGCCAGTACCGACAGGGGGGCAACTAATGAAAAACTGTTTTTT. It yields the protein CASTDRGATNEKLFF.

This chain uses TRBV29-1 with TRBJ1-1; D perhaps matches TRBD1 (6 bases). This CDR3 is built from 12 residues. Trimming pared 5 bases from V and 3 bases from J, leaving 10 bases between. Per the germline V gene, CDR1 is SQVTM and CDR2 is ANQGSEA. The chain's CDR3 is CSVSRGDTEAFF. The CDR3 DNA sequence: TGCAGCGTTTCCAGGGGCGACACTGAAGCTTTCTTT.

This chain connects TRBV27 to TRBJ2-7; D is ambiguous. This CDR3 has 14 residues. V shed 5 bases and J shed 7 bases, with 18 bases lying between them. Germline V gives CDR1 MNHEY, CDR2 SMNVEV (reference sequence). DNA of the CDR3: TGTGCCAGCAGTGCGCCCGGGTTGCCTGTTGAGCAGTACTTC. Protein sequence: CASSAPGLPVEQYF.

The J gene is TRBJ1-1, the V gene TRBV6-1; D gene unclear. Germline V gives CDR1 MNHNS, CDR2 SASEGT. The length of the CDR3 is 14 residues. V was trimmed by 4 bases and J by 0 bases, leaving 9 bases between them. CDR3 sequence: CASSGVGLNTEAFF. The CDR3 DNA follows: TGTGCCAGCAGTGGGGTAGGGCTGAACACTGAAGCTTTCTTT.

This rearrangement joins TRBV30 to TRBJ2-6, with D unclear. The CDR3 has 17 residues. The V gene's germline CDR1 is GTSNPN and CDR2 SVGIG (reference sequence). Trimming left V 1 base short and J 0 bases short, with 13 bases between. As DNA, the CDR3 is TGTGCCTGGAGTGGGCGGACGGTAAACTCTGGGGCCAACGTCCTGACTTTC. Translated, it gives CAWSGRTVNSGANVLTF.

CDR3 region: CASSSAVAAHEQYF. As DNA, the CDR3 is TGCGCCAGCAGCAGTGCCGTAGCAGCCCACGAGCAGTACTTC. The genes are TRBV5-1 and TRBJ2-7; D call uncertain. With 4 bases removed from V and 5 bases from J, the gap between germline ends came to 16 bases. Per the germline V gene, CDR1 is SGHRS and CDR2 is YFSETQ. The CDR3 length is 14 residues.

The chain joins TRBV27 to TRBJ2-7; D gene ambiguous. V was clipped by 0 bases and J by 0 bases, with 3 bases between them. Germline V CDR1 and CDR2: MNHEY, SMNVEV (reference sequence). CDR3 length equals 13 residues. The CDR3, as DNA: TGTGCCAGCAGTTTATCGGCCTCCTACGAGCAGTACTTC. Its translation: CASSLSASYEQYF.

This clone has a handful of counts. The V gene is TRBV6-5, the J gene TRBJ2-7, with D uncertain. V was trimmed by 4 bases and J by 0 bases, leaving 7 bases between them. There are 13 residues in the CDR3. CDR1 is MNHEY, CDR2 SVGAGI, per germline. CDR3 sequence: CASSSRNSYEQYF. The CDR3 region has the DNA TGTGCCAGCAGTTCTCGGAACTCCTACGAGCAGTACTTC.

This chain joins TRBV18 and TRBJ1-2, with no clear D. This CDR3 is built from 16 residues. V lost 3 bases, J lost 5 bases, and 19 bases lay in between. Germline CDR1 KGHSH, CDR2 LQKENI. Here the CDR3 reads CASSPVDNWVRYGYTF. The CDR3 nucleotides read TGTGCCAGCTCACCTGTCGACAATTGGGTGAGATATGGCTACACCTTC. Filled out from reference TRBV18 and TRBJ1-2, the complete variable domain reads NAGVMQNPRHLVRRRGQEARLRCSPMKGHSHVYWYRQLPEEGLKFMVYLQKENIIDESGMPKERFSAEFPKEGPSILRIQQVVRGDSAAYFCASSPVDNWVRYGYTFGSGTRLTVV.

The sample holds one count of this clone. The rearrangement joins TRBV6-6 to TRBJ2-1, with 14 bases identical to TRBD2. Germline assignment: CDR1 MNHNY and CDR2 SVGAGI (reference sequence). Germline trimming cut 4 bases from V and 5 bases from J; bases unmatched to any gene: 4. This CDR3 region has 16 residues. CDR3 in amino acids: CASSSWTSGGNNEQFF. CDR3 bases: TGTGCCAGCAGTTCTTGGACTAGCGGGGGGAACAATGAGCAGTTCTTC.

Relative to its sample, this clone is medium-sized. Other DNA sequences of this sample code for an identical CDR3. The V and J genes are TRBV6-5 and TRBJ1-2, with 7 bases matching TRBD1. J was trimmed by 5 bases and V by 6 bases; bases with no gene match: 6. There are 13 residues in the CDR3. The V gene's germline CDR1 is MNHEY and CDR2 SVGAGI. CDR3 sequence reads: CASSQQGGYGYTF. CDR3 nucleotide sequence: TGTGCCAGCAGCCAGCAGGGGGGGTATGGCTACACCTTC.

This clone was detected ten times or more. The genes are TRBV4-1 and TRBJ2-7; 8 bases align to TRBD2. The CDR3 runs 16 residues. The V gene end was trimmed by 0 bases and the J gene end by 3 bases; junction bases not matched to a gene: 7. Germline CDR1 reads MGHRA; CDR2 reads YSYEKL. In nucleotides, the CDR3 is TGCGCCAGCAGCCAAGATCGGTCAGCGGGAGTCTACGAGCAGTACTTC. Protein product: CASSQDRSAGVYEQYF.

The chain is built from TRBV7-9 and TRBJ1-1, with a possible D match to TRBD1 (6 bases). CDR3 length: 12 amino acids. The germline CDR1 and CDR2 sequences are SEHNR and FQNEAQ (reference sequence). DNA for the CDR3: TGTGCGGGTCGGGGGCAGGACACTGAAGCTTTCTTT. Its translation is CAGRGQDTEAFF.

This clone was found many times. CDR3 sequence: CASSPAGGSYEQYF. The DNA of the CDR3 is TGTGCCAGCAGTCCGGCGGGAGGCTCTTACGAGCAGTACTTC. This chain joins TRBV25-1 and TRBJ2-7; TRBD2 aligns across 8 bases. Unmatched junction bases numbered 7, after V lost 5 bases and J lost 4 bases. The CDR3 contains 14 residues. Germline CDR1 is MGHDK and CDR2 is SYGVNS.

The gene calls are TRBV28 and TRBJ1-5; D uncertain. V gave up 3 bases and J gave up 0 bases, with 3 bases separating them. CDR3 length: 13 amino acids. The germline V gene has CDR1 MDHEN and CDR2 SYDVKM. CDR3 region: CASSLYSNQPQHF. Here the CDR3 DNA reads TGTGCCAGCAGTTTGTATAGCAATCAGCCCCAGCATTTT.

This chain uses TRBV19 with TRBJ2-3; 7 bases align to TRBD2. With 3 bases clipped from V and 7 bases from J, the junction kept 10 bases outside the gene matches. Germline V lookup: CDR1 LNHDA, CDR2 SQIVND (reference sequence). The CDR3 totals 15 residues. The CDR3 is CASSILAEGTHTQYF. Written as DNA, the CDR3 is TGTGCCAGTAGTATCCTAGCGGAGGGGACCCATACGCAGTATTTT.